This entry is about one T cell receptor (beta chain). Germline loops: CDR1 MNHNS, CDR2 SASEGT. This CDR3 contains 14 residues. With 6 bases clipped from V and 2 bases from J, the junction kept 6 bases outside the gene matches. This sample is part of a study of blood T cell repertoires in COVID-19. Overall study: Samples representing acute and convalescent COVID-19 were sourced from the United States, Italy and Spain. T cells, B-cell-depleted T cells, or PBMCs provided the cDNA or gDNA that served as material.

Original analysis: Nucleated cell number was recorded as an estimate derived from reference gene primer amplification. Only in-frame clones appear in the TCRdb table, and some are missing; sequencing was by immunoSEQ multiplex PCR. V and J calls and clone size follow that table, whereas D and trimming were derived from the DNA. This table has some 220,000 clones, 80% appearing once. V is TRBV6-1 and J is TRBJ1-2; 7 bases map to TRBD1. Sequencing used peripheral blood. The receptor comes from a human donor in a cohort sampled during active COVID-19. The CDR3 loop reads CASRPTGLNYGYTF. The DNA for the CDR3 is TGTGCCAGCAGGCCGACAGGGCTCAACTATGGCTACACCTTC.